The rows below give T cell receptor beta chains drawn from one sample of a study of blood T cell repertoires in COVID-19. The repertoire was sequenced with immunoSEQ multiplex PCR; TCRdb's copy has only in-frame clones and lacks some. The data show some 140,000 clones, about 88% seen once. Sample: PBMCs or T cells enriched from blood (not recorded which). These receptors all stem from a man between 35 and 55 years old with acute COVID-19. Both conserved end residues are part of each CDR3. D genes are given only for firm matches. For some rows the clone size is stated as once, few or many, or as a class when expanded; others skip it.

CDR3 DNA | CDR3 protein | J gene | D gene | V gene | clone size
TGTGCCAGCAGCCAAGATGCCGGGGGGGTTTATAATTCACCCCTCCACTTT | CASSQDAGGVYNSPLHF | TRBJ1-6 | NA | TRBV4-2 | NA
TGTGCCAGCAGCCAACCTAGCGGGGGGGCGAGCTCCTACGAGCAGTACTTC | CASSQPSGGASSYEQYF | TRBJ2-7 | TRBD2 | TRBV4-2 | NA
TGTGCCAGCAGTCGTCAGCGGCAAGAGACCCAGTACTTC | CASSRQRQETQYF | TRBJ2-5 | NA | TRBV6-6 | NA
TGTGCCAGCAGTTACTGGGCGGGGATGGACACTGAAGCTTTCTTT | CASSYWAGMDTEAFF | TRBJ1-1 | NA | TRBV6-5 | NA
TGTGCCAGCAGCCCCCGCGCCTCCCTAGGGGGGGGAGCCTACAATGAGCAGTTCTTC | CASSPRASLGGGAYNEQFF | TRBJ2-1 | NA | TRBV14 | NA
TGCAGCGTCAATTTCGGGACAGGGGGCTACAATGAGCAGTTCTTC | CSVNFGTGGYNEQFF | TRBJ2-1 | TRBD1 | TRBV29-1 | NA
TGTGCCAGCAGTGGCGCTAGCGGGCTTGAGCAGTACTTC | CASSGASGLEQYF | TRBJ2-7 | TRBD2 | TRBV2 | NA
TGTGCCAGCAGCTGGGTAGCGTGGCAAGAGACCCAGTACTTC | CASSWVAWQETQYF | TRBJ2-5 | NA | TRBV7-2 | NA
TGTGCCAGCAGTTACGGAACAGGGGGCGAGCAGTACTTC | CASSYGTGGEQYF | TRBJ2-7 | TRBD1 | TRBV6-5 | NA
TGTGCCAGCAGCCCGCGGGTACGTGATGGCTACACCTTC | CASSPRVRDGYTF | TRBJ1-2 | NA | TRBV14 | NA
TGTGCCAGCAGCCGGGCCGCGGGACTAGCGGAGTACAATGAGCAGTTCTTC | CASSRAAGLAEYNEQFF | TRBJ2-1 | TRBD2 | TRBV3-1/TRBV3-2 | NA
TGTGCCAGCAGTTACTCGGGCAGGGGGGTGGATGGCTACACCTTC | CASSYSGRGVDGYTF | TRBJ1-2 | TRBD1 | TRBV6-5 | NA
TGTGCCAGCAGCCCAGGGTGGGCTGGGGAGACCCAGTACTTC | CASSPGWAGETQYF | TRBJ2-5 | NA | TRBV7-9 | NA
TGTGCCAGCAGCCGTGAAGGGGAGGCCCAGCATTTT | CASSREGEAQHF | TRBJ1-5 | NA | TRBV7-6 | NA
TGTGCCAGCTCGAACTTTGACAGCACTGAAGCTTTCTTT | CASSNFDSTEAFF | TRBJ1-1 | NA | TRBV18 | NA
TGTGCCAGCAGCCTCCGGTACCAAGAGACCCAGTACTTC | CASSLRYQETQYF | TRBJ2-5 | NA | TRBV3-1/TRBV3-2 | NA
TGTGCCAGCAGCTTAGATAAGGGGAGCACAGATACGCAGTATTTT | CASSLDKGSTDTQYF | TRBJ2-3 | NA | TRBV11-2 | NA
TGCAGCGTGGCCCCCATACAGGGGAACACTGAAGCTTTCTTT | CSVAPIQGNTEAFF | TRBJ1-1 | NA | TRBV29-1 | NA
TGTGCCAGCAGCCCCGCTGGAGCGGGAGTACGGTCCGAGCAGTACTTC | CASSPAGAGVRSEQYF | TRBJ2-7 | TRBD2 | TRBV11-2 | NA
TGTGCCAGCAGTGATTCGGGACAGGGGGCCGGCTATGGCTACACCTTC | CASSDSGQGAGYGYTF | TRBJ1-2 | TRBD1 | TRBV6-1 | NA
TGCGCCAGCAGCCCCGTAGCGGTGGGAGGGCCGCACGGGGAGCTGTTTTTT | CASSPVAVGGPHGELFF | TRBJ2-2 | TRBD2 | TRBV5-1 | NA
TGTGCCAGTAGTGACAGGGGGTCGGACTATGGCTACACCTTC | CASSDRGSDYGYTF | TRBJ1-2 | TRBD1 | TRBV19 | NA
TGTGCCAGCGGGGTATGGGGACTGTCGATAGGGTCCTACAATGAGCAGTTCTTC | CASGVWGLSIGSYNEQFF | TRBJ2-1 | NA | TRBV7-9 | NA
TGTGCCAGCAGCCCGGAAGCGGGAGGGGCAAACGGGGAGCTGTTTTTT | CASSPEAGGANGELFF | TRBJ2-2 | TRBD2 | TRBV14 | NA
TGTGCCAGCAGCTCACTAGGACAGGGTATGAATTCACCCCTCCACTTT | CASSSLGQGMNSPLHF | TRBJ1-6 | TRBD1 | TRBV7-9 | NA
TGTGCCAGCAGCCTCGGGACTCATCTAGCGGTGCAGTACTTC | CASSLGTHLAVQYF | TRBJ2-7 | TRBD2 | TRBV3-1/TRBV3-2 | NA
TGTGCCAGCAGCTCCCCCGGGACTAGCGCGACCACAGATACGCAGTATTTT | CASSSPGTSATTDTQYF | TRBJ2-3 | TRBD2 | TRBV7-8 | NA
TGTGCCAGCAGCGTAGGGCTTGCCAATGAGCAGTTCTTC | CASSVGLANEQFF | TRBJ2-1 | NA | TRBV9 | once
TGTGCCATCAGTGAGTCACCATCCCACAGGGGGACCTATGGCTACACCTTC | CAISESPSHRGTYGYTF | TRBJ1-2 | TRBD1 | TRBV10-3 | NA
TGCGCCAGCAGCCCTATCGCCGGGGAGGGCACCGGGGAGCTGTTTTTT | CASSPIAGEGTGELFF | TRBJ2-2 | TRBD2 | TRBV5-1 | NA
TGTGCCAGCAGCCCGGGCCTCGGGAATGGGACATTC | CASSPGLGNGTF | TRBJ1-2 | NA | TRBV12-3/TRBV12-4 | NA
TGCGCCAGCAGCCCGCCAGAGGCCTATGGCTACACCTTC | CASSPPEAYGYTF | TRBJ1-2 | NA | TRBV4-1 | NA
TGTGCCAGCGGGTCTTGGGAGCAAGACGGGGAGCTGTTTTTT | CASGSWEQDGELFF | TRBJ2-2 | NA | TRBV28 | once
TGTGCCAGCAGCGCCGGGACTAGCGGGAGGATCGCAGATACGCAGTATTTT | CASSAGTSGRIADTQYF | TRBJ2-3 | TRBD2 | TRBV5-4 | NA
TGTGCCAGCAGTGACTCAGGGGCGGTCGGGGAGCTGTTTTTT | CASSDSGAVGELFF | TRBJ2-2 | NA | TRBV6-4 | NA
TGTGCCAGCTCACCAACGGGACAGGAGGGCTATGGCTACACCTTC | CASSPTGQEGYGYTF | TRBJ1-2 | TRBD1 | TRBV18 | NA
TGTGCCAGCGGACAACCGACTGGGGCTTTGCCCCAGCATTTT | CASGQPTGALPQHF | TRBJ1-5 | NA | TRBV6-5 | once
TGTGCCAGCAGTTTCGGGGGAAATCAGCCCCAGCATTTT | CASSFGGNQPQHF | TRBJ1-5 | NA | TRBV12-3/TRBV12-4 | NA
TGTGCCAGTGGGCAGGGGGGAGGCTACACCTTC | CASGQGGGYTF | TRBJ1-2 | TRBD1 | TRBV19 | NA
TGCGCCAGCAGCTTGGAATCTAGGTCAGTTGAAGCTTTCTTT | CASSLESRSVEAFF | TRBJ1-1 | NA | TRBV5-1 | NA
TGTGCCAGCAGGGCCTCGGGGGGCACCGGGGAGCTGTTTTTT | CASRASGGTGELFF | TRBJ2-2 | TRBD2 | TRBV6-5 | NA
TGCGCCAGCAGCTTGGCGACAGATTCCTACGAGCAGTACTTC | CASSLATDSYEQYF | TRBJ2-7 | NA | TRBV5-1 | NA
TGTGCCAGCTCAGATGCGACAGGGGTCGGAAACACCATATATTTT | CASSDATGVGNTIYF | TRBJ1-3 | TRBD1 | TRBV18 | NA
TGTGCCAGCAGCTTTTGGGGGGTTCGGGAGACCCAGTACTTC | CASSFWGVRETQYF | TRBJ2-5 | NA | TRBV5-5 | NA
TGCGCCAGCAGCCTTAGGGGTTGGAACACTGAAGCTTTCTTT | CASSLRGWNTEAFF | TRBJ1-1 | NA | TRBV5-1 | NA
TGTGCCAGCAGCTCCGGAGTGCCTAACTATGGCTACACCTTC | CASSSGVPNYGYTF | TRBJ1-2 | NA | TRBV27 | NA
TGTGCCAGCGGAGAAAGCTACGAGCAGTACTTC | CASGESYEQYF | TRBJ2-7 | NA | TRBV6-5 | NA
TGTGCCAGCAGTATGACAGGGAGCGAGCAGTACTTC | CASSMTGSEQYF | TRBJ2-7 | TRBD1 | TRBV6-2/TRBV6-3 | few
TGTGCCAGCAGCTCCGGACTAGCGGTCCTCGAGCAGTACTTC | CASSSGLAVLEQYF | TRBJ2-7 | TRBD2 | TRBV7-2 | NA
TGTGCCAGTAGTATCTTTAAAGCGGGAGGGTACCAAGAGACCCAGTACTTC | CASSIFKAGGYQETQYF | TRBJ2-5 | TRBD2 | TRBV19 | NA
TGTGCCAGTAGCTTGACACTCTCACGGATAGATACGCAGTATTTT | CASSLTLSRIDTQYF | TRBJ2-3 | NA | TRBV19 | NA
TGCGCCAGCAGCTTGAAGGCGAGCGGGCCTACCTACGAGCAGTACTTC | CASSLKASGPTYEQYF | TRBJ2-7 | NA | TRBV5-1 | NA
TGTGCCAGTAGCCCACAGGACAGGGAGGATGGCTACACCTTC | CASSPQDREDGYTF | TRBJ1-2 | TRBD1 | TRBV19 | NA
TGTGCCAGCAGTGACGGGGGAGTGGGGTGGGAGACCCAGTACTTC | CASSDGGVGWETQYF | TRBJ2-5 | NA | TRBV6-1 | NA